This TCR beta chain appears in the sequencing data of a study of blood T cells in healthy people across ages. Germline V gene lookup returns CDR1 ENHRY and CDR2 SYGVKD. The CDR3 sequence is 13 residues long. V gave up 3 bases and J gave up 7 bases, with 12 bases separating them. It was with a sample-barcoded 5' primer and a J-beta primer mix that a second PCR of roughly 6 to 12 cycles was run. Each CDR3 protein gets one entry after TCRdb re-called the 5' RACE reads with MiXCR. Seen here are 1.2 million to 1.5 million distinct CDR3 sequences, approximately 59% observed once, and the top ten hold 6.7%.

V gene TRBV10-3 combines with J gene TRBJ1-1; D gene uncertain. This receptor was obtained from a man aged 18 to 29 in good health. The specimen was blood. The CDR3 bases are TGTGCCATCAGTGAAAGGGCAGGCGGTGAAGCTTTCTTT. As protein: CAISERAGGEAFF.